Each of the 8 T cell receptor beta chains below was sequenced from the same sample in a study of T cells in Graves' hyperthyroidism and ophthalmopathy. RNA transcripts yielded amplified TCR beta CDR3 regions. The TCR CDR3 was amplified in a first-round RT-PCR using the HTBI primer set. TCRdb re-analysed the multiplex PCR reads in MiXCR, keeping a single row per CDR3 protein. This sample carries 450,000 to 700,000 distinct CDR3 sequences, around 46% of them seen once, and the ten largest clones take roughly 19%. The source material was peripheral blood or thyroid tissue (not recorded which). The origin of the receptors is an adult woman with Graves' disease, either hyperthyroidism or ophthalmopathy (not recorded which).

This clonotype was observed a few times. This rearrangement joins TRBV10-3 to TRBJ2-3; D is unclear. The CDR3 totals 14 residues. Trimming stripped 7 bases from V and 0 bases from J, with 11 bases between. Germline CDR1 ENHRY, CDR2 SYGVKD. The CDR3 sequence: CAIKLDGSTDTQYF. CDR3 nucleotides: TGTGCCATCAAATTGGATGGGAGCACAGATACGCAGTATTTT.

As regards this clonotype: A junction end diverges from the germline sequence, so it may reflect a read error. V and J are TRBV7-9 and TRBJ1-2; TRBD1 is a possible D gene (5 bases). The CDR3 spans 14 residues. In germline, CDR1 is SEHNR, CDR2 FQNEAQ (reference sequence). The CDR3 DNA sequence: TGTGCCGGCAGCACAGGCTGGGCCAACTATGGCTACACCTTC. Protein: CAGSTGWANYGYTF.

For this clonotype: Because the CDR3's place on the DNA is in doubt, the DNA is left out and the CDR3 is given as listed by TCRdb. The V and J genes are TRBV7-8 and TRBJ2-5; the table assigns TRBD2, which was not confirmed against the DNA. Germline CDR1 reads SGHVS; CDR2 reads FQNEAQ. The CDR3 length equals 22 residues, ends included. The CDR3 region is CASSIYLCSVATSGSPQETQYF.

For the CDR3, the DNA is TGTGCCAGCAGCTTAGTGTCGAGACTAGGGCAAGAGACCCAGTACTTC. This encodes CASSLVSRLGQETQYF. The V and J genes are TRBV7-2 and TRBJ2-5; D might be TRBD2 (6 bases). Trimming stripped 1 base from V and 2 bases from J, with 14 bases between. Germline lookup yields CDR1 SGHTA and CDR2 FQGNSA. The length of the CDR3 is 16 residues.

This clonotype was detected only a few times. This chain uses TRBV3-1 with TRBJ2-7, with 8 bases that match TRBD2. After removal of 3 bases from V and 4 bases from J, the junction contained 5 bases not matched to a gene. The CDR3 totals 14 residues. Germline CDR1 reads LGHDT; CDR2 reads YNNKEL (reference sequence). The CDR3 nucleotides read TGTGCCAGCAGCCACGGGAGGGCCTTTTACGAGCAGTACTTC. Protein sequence: CASSHGRAFYEQYF.

The chain has TRBV14 and TRBJ1-2, with D perhaps TRBD1 (5 bases). Per the germline V gene, CDR1 is SGHDN and CDR2 is FVKESK. The CDR3 loop spans 17 amino acids. V was trimmed by 3 bases and J by 3 bases, leaving 20 bases between them. CDR3 nucleotide sequence: TGTGCCAGCAGCCAGCGGCCACGGGACGGAGCACACTATGGCTACACCTTC. Protein sequence: CASSQRPRDGAHYGYTF.

The chain joins TRBV19 to TRBJ1-6; D might be TRBD1 (5 bases). V dropped 11 bases and J dropped 7 bases, with 12 bases sitting between them. CDR3 size: 12 residues. CDR1 and CDR2 from the germline V gene are LNHDA and SQIVND (reference sequence). Written as DNA, the CDR3 is TGTGCCTCGGGGGTCACCAATTCACCCCTCCACTTT. This gives the protein CASGVTNSPLHF.

The sample holds many counts of this clonotype. The chain employs TRBV3-1 and TRBJ1-1; no reliable D call. With 4 bases removed from V and 4 bases from J, the gap between germline ends came to 10 bases. CDR3 length equals 13 residues. Germline-derived CDR1 and CDR2 are LGHDT and YNNKEL (reference sequence). CDR3 amino acids: CASSLRWGTEAFF. Here the CDR3 DNA reads TGTGCCAGCAGCCTACGATGGGGCACTGAAGCTTTCTTT.